This TCR beta chain was captured in a study of T-cell memory formation after mild COVID-19 (dated by TCRdb to 2020 to 2022). Broadly, across the study: Most TCR sequence clusters were specific to one of the two donors. Two young, previously healthy adult volunteers made up the cohort, one male and one female. T-cell clones expanding and contracting after mild COVID-19 in two donors were tracked by longitudinal TCRalpha and TCRbeta repertoire sequencing. The research as a whole found: The detection of some responding clones in pre-infection memory suggests that pre-existing cross-reactive memory T cells joined the SARS-CoV-2 response. Contracting CD4+ clones were located mainly in the CM and EM memory subsets, whereas CD8+ clones were found to be enriched in EMRA. The second-wave clones that peaked on day 37 were not confirmed to be SARS-CoV-2 specific. The study included only a couple of mild cases, and larger cohorts that include severe cases with pre-infection samples were judged to be necessary. Balanced CD4/CD8 phenotypes were observed for clones contracting from day 15 to 85, whereas a bias towards CD4+ was observed for a second wave of clones expanding from day 15 to 37.

Sequencing took place on an Illumina NovaSeq 6000. Using 5'RACE with constant-segment primers, TCRalpha and TCRbeta cDNA libraries were constructed, with sample barcodes and unique molecular identifiers added in the process. RNA was extracted from every sample with Trizol reagent. Library amplification was performed in two PCR steps, and a second sample barcode and Illumina TruSeq adapters were introduced in the second step. Sequencing of libraries was performed on an Illumina NovaSeq with 2 x 150 bp paired-end reads. The paper's processing steps were these. With migec v1.2.7, reads were demultiplexed and then collapsed into UMI-guided consensus sequences. Using mixcr v2.1.11, UMI consensuses were aligned to TRA and TRB V and J templates and then assembled into clonotypes. Clonotypes were classified as expanded or contracted when called significant by both edgeR and NoisET, with noise models trained on biological replicates. For edgeR calls, the cutoffs were a false discovery rate-adjusted p below 0.01 and a log2 fold-change threshold of 1. As an exploratory analysis of dynamics, max-normalized trajectories of the 1000 most abundant clonotypes were examined by PCA with hierarchical clustering. Each responding clone was given a CD4 or CD8 phenotype based on the CD4+ and CD8+ repertoires, which had been sequenced separately. TCRdb ran its own pipeline on the public reads, namely fastp trimming at Q25 and MiXCR clone calling, and kept in-frame beta chains. Each CDR3 protein appears once, grouped with its most common genes and DNA. TCRdb's processing, not the authors' own work, is the source of the V and J calls. Recorded for this sample are hundreds of thousands of distinct CDR3 sequences; 15% of them occurred a single time. 20% to 25% of the sample is taken by the ten largest.

PBMCs were isolated by Ficoll-Paque density gradient centrifugation. CDR1 is given as MNHEY and CDR2 as SMNVEV, both from the germline V gene (reference sequence). After removal of 7 bases from V and 5 bases from J, the junction retains 12 bases not matched to a gene. Counted from cysteine to phenylalanine, this CDR3 has 15 amino acids. Solely the CDR3 DNA is kept, with 45 bases framed from the first base. Concerning this clonotype: This clone's antigen is unknown. Base qualities were left out, and no much larger clone turns up one base away.

The source material was PBMCs or a T cell subset sorted from them (not recorded which). In this chain, TRBV27 is recombined with TRBJ2-5; 8 middle bases align to TRBD2. This TCR came from a man aged 18 to 29 who had mild COVID-19 (a few samples of this study predate the infection). The sample titles of this study are shuffled in the database, so cell type and time point are left out; the donor was told from shared clones. CDR3 loop: CASMMHGGAIETQYF. The bases read TGTGCCAGCATGATGCACGGGGGGGCTATCGAGACCCAGTACTTC.